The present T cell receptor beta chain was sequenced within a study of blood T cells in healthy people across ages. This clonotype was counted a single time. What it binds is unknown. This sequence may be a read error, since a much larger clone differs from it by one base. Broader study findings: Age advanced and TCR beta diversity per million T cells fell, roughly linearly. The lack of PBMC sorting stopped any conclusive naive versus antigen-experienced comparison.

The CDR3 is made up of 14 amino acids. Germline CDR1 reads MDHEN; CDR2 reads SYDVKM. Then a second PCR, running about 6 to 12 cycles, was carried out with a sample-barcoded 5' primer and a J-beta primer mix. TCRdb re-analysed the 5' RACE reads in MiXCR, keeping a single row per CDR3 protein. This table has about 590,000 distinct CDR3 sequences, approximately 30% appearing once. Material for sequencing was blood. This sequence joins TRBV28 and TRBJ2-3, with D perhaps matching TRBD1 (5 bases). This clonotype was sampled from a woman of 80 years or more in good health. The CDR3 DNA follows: TGTACCAGCAGCCTGGACACAGGCACAGATACGCAGTATTTT. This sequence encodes CTSSLDTGTDTQYF.